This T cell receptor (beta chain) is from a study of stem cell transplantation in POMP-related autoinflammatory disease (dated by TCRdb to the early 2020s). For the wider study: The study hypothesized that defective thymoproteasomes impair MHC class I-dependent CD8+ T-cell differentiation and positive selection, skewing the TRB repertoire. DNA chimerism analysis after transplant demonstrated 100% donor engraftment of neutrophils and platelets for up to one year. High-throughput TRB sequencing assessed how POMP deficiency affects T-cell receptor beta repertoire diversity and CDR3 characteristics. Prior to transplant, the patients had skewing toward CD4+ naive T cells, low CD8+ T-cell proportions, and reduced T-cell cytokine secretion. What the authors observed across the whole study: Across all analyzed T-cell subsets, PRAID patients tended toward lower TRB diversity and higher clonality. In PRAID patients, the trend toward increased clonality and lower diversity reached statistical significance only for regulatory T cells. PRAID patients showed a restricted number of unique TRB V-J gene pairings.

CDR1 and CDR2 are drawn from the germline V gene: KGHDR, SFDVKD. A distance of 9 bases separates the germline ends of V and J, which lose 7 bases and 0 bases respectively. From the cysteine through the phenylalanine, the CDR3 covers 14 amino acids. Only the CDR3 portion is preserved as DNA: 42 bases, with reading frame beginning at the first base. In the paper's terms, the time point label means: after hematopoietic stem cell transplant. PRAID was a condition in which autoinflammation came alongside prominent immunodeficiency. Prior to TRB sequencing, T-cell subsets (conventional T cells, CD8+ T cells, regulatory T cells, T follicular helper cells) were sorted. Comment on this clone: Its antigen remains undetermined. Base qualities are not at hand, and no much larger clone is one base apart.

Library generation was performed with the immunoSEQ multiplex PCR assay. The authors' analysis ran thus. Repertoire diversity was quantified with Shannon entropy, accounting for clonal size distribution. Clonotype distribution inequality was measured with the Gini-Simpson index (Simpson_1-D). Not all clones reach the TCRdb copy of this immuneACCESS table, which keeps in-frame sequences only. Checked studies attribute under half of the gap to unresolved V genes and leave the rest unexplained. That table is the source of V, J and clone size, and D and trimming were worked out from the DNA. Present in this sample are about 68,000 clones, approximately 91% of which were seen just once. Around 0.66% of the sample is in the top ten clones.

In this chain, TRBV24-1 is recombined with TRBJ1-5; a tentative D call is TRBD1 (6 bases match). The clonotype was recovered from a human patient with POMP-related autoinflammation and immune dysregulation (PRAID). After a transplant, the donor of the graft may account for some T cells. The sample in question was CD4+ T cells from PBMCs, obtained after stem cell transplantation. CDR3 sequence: CATSGQYSNQPQHF. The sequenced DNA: TGTGCCACCAGCGGACAGTATAGCAATCAGCCCCAGCATTTT.